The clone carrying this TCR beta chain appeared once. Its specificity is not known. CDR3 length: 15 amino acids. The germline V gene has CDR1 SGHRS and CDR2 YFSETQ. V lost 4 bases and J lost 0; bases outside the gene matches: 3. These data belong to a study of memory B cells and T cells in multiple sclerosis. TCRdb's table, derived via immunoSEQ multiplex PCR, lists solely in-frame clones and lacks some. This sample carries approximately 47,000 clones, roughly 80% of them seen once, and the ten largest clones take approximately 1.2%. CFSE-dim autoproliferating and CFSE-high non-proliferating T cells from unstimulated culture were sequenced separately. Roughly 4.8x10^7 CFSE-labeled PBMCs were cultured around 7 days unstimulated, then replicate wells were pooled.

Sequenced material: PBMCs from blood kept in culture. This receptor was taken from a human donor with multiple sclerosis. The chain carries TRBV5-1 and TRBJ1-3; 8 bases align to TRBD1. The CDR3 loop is CASSRGQDSGNTIYF. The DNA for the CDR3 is TGCGCCAGCAGCCGGGGACAGGACTCTGGAAACACCATATATTTT.